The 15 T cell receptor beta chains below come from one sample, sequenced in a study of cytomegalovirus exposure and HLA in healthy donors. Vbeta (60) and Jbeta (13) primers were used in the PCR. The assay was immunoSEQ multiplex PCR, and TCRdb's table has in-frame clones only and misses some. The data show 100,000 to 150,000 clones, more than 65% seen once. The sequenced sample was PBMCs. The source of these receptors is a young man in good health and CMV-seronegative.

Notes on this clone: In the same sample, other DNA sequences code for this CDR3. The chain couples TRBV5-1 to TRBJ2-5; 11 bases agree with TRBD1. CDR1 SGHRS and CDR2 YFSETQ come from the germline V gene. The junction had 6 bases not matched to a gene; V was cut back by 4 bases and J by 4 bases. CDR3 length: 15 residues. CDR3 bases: TGCGCCAGCAGCCAAGGACAGGGGGCGAGAGAGACCCAGTACTTC. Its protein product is CASSQGQGARETQYF.

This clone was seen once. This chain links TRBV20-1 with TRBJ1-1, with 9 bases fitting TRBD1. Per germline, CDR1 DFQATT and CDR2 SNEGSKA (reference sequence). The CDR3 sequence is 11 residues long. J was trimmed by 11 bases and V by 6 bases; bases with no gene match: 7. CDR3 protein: CSAATGGDAFF. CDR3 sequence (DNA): TGCAGTGCGGCGACAGGGGGTGATGCTTTCTTT.

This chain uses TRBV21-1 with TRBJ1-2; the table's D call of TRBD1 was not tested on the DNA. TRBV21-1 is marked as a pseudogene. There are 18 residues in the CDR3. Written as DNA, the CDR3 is TGTGCCAGCAGCAAACTCATGGGCGGGACAGATAGTAACTATGGCTACACCTTC. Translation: CASSKLMGGTDSNYGYTF.

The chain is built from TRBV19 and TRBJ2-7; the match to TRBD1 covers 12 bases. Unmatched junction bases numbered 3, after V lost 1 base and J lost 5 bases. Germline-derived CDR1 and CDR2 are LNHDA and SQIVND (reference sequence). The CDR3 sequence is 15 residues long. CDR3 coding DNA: TGTGCCAGTAGTATAGGAGGGACAGGGGGCGACGAGCAGTACTTC. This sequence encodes CASSIGGTGGDEQYF.

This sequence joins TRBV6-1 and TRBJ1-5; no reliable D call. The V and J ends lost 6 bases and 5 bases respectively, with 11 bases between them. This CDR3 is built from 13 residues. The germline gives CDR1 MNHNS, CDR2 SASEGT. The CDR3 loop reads CASRPSIDQPQHF. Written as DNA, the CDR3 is TGTGCCAGCAGGCCCTCTATCGATCAGCCCCAGCATTTT.

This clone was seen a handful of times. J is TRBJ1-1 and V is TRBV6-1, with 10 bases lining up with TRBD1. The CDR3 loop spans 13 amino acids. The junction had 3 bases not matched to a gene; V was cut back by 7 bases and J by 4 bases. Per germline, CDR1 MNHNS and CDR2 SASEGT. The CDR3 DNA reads TGTGCCAGCACCTGGACAGGGGGCACTGAAGCTTTCTTT. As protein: CASTWTGGTEAFF.

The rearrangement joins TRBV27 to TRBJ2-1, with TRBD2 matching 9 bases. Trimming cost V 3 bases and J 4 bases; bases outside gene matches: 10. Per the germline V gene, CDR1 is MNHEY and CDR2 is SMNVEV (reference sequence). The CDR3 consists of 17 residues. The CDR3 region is CASSLDSGGLLYNEQFF. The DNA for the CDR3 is TGTGCCAGCAGTTTGGATAGCGGGGGCCTGTTATACAATGAGCAGTTCTTC.

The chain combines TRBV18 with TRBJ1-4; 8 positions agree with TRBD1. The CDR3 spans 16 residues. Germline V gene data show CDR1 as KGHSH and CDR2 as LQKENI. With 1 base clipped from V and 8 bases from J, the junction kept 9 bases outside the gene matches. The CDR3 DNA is TGTGCCAGCTCACCACAGGCGGACAGGGTTGGGGAAAAACTGTTTTTT. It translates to CASSPQADRVGEKLFF. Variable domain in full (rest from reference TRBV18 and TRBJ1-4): NAGVMQNPRHLVRRRGQEARLRCSPMKGHSHVYWYRQLPEEGLKFMVYLQKENIIDESGMPKERFSAEFPKEGPSILRIQQVVRGDSAAYFCASSPQADRVGEKLFFGSGTQLSVL.

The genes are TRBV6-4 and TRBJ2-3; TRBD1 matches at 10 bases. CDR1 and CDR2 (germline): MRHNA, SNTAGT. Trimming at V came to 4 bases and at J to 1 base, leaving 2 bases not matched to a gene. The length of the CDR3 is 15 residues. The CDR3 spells CASSAGTGGTDTQYF. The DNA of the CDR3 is TGTGCCAGCAGTGCCGGGACAGGGGGCACAGATACGCAGTATTTT.

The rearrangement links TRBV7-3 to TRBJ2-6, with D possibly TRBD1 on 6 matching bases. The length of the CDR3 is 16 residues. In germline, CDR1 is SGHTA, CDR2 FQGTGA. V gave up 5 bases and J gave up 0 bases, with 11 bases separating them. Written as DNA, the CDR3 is TGTGCCAGCAGCCGAGGGGGTGGCTCTGGGGCCAACGTCCTGACTTTC. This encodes CASSRGGGSGANVLTF.

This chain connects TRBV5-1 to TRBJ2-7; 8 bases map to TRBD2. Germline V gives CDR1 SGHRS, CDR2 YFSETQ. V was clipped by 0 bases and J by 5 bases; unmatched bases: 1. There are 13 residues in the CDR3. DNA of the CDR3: TGCGCCAGCAGCTTGGGACTAGCGAACGAGCAGTACTTC. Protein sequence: CASSLGLANEQYF.

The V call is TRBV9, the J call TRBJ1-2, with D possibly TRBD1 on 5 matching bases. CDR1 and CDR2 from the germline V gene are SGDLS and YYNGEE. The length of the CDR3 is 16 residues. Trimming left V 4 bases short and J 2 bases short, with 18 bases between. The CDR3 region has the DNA TGTGCCAGCAGCTCCCAACCGATTGCAGGGAACTATGGCTACACCTTC. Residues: CASSSQPIAGNYGYTF.

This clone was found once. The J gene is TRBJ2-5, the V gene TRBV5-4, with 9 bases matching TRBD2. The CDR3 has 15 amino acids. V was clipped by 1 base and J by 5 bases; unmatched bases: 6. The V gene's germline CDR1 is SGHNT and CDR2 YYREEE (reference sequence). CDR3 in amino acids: CASSLTGLAGETQYF. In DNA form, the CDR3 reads TGTGCCAGCAGCTTGACGGGACTAGCAGGGGAGACCCAGTACTTC.

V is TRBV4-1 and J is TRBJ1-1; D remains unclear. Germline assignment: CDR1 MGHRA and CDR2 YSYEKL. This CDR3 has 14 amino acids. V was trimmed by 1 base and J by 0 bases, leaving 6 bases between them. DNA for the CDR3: TGCGCCAGCAGCCAAGTACGCGTGAACACTGAAGCTTTCTTT. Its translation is CASSQVRVNTEAFF.

CDR3 sequence (DNA): TGTGCCAGTAGTATTAGAGAATCTACAGGAGCTTTCTTT. Protein: CASSIRESTGAFF. The rearrangement joins TRBV19 to TRBJ1-1, with D possibly being TRBD1 (5 bases). The germline gives CDR1 LNHDA, CDR2 SQIVND (reference sequence). Trimming took off 3 bases at V and 10 bases at J, with 15 bases between the two ends. The CDR3 length is 13 residues.